This T cell receptor beta chain derives from a study of post-analysis software for immune sequencing data. Study findings and constraints: Comparison with controls showed significantly lower normalized Chao1 diversity in multiple sclerosis patients. Four or five TRBV segments were significantly more frequent in patients than in controls. TRBV5-6, TRBV5-1 and TRBV20-1 were among these segments. Clustering by F measure revealed strong co-clustering among samples prepared together in one batch.

The library was made from cDNA and included unique molecular identifiers. Yield was around 500,000 cDNA molecules from roughly 1 to 10 million T cells. In TCRdb, the PCR reads were re-called with MiXCR into one record per CDR3 protein. Of approximately 440,000 distinct CDR3 sequences listed, roughly 46% are singletons. This clonotype was picked up a small number of times. Its target is not known. Germline CDR1 is LNHNV and CDR2 is YYDKDF (reference sequence). The CDR3 is 14 amino acids. This TCR came from a girl between 5 and 17 years old with multiple sclerosis. The chain employs TRBV15 and TRBJ2-5; 8 bases agree with TRBD1. The assigned J gene may be wrong: the sequence end matches TRBJ2-7 better. The sample taken for sequencing was blood. The DNA of the CDR3 is TGTGCCACCAGCAGAGGACAGGGGTTAAGCGAGCAGTACTTC. It translates to CATSRGQGLSEQYF.